These 6 T cell receptor beta chains were all obtained from the same sample, sequenced in a study of Ad26.COV2.S vaccination and SARS-CoV-2 variants. Method: immunoSEQ multiplex PCR; TCRdb's copy keeps in-frame clones and lacks some. In the table there are over 110,000 clones, more than 80% of which are singletons. The material was peripheral blood, obtained after recovery from COVID-19. The receptors stem from a human donor who had recovered from COVID-19.

V gene TRBV11-3 combines with J gene TRBJ2-7; no reliable D call. Germline V gives CDR1 SGHNT, CDR2 YENEEA. Trimming left V 3 bases short and J 1 base short, with 7 bases between. This CDR3 is built from 13 residues. Here the CDR3 DNA reads TGTGCCAGCAGCTTTCTCCCTTCCTACGAGCAGTACTTC. This translates into CASSFLPSYEQYF.

The gene calls are TRBV4-1 and TRBJ1-6; D call uncertain. V was trimmed by 1 base and J by 1 base, leaving 8 bases between them. Germline assignment: CDR1 MGHRA and CDR2 YSYEKL. The CDR3 covers 16 residues. The CDR3 sequence is CASSQVGNSYNSPLHF. In DNA form, the CDR3 reads TGCGCCAGCAGCCAAGTTGGGAATTCCTATAATTCACCCCTCCACTTT.

This clone appeared a few times. The V and J genes are TRBV28 and TRBJ2-1; 9 bases align to TRBD1. V gave up 7 bases and J gave up 8 bases; unmatched junction bases: 12. CDR3 length: 15 amino acids. Per germline, CDR1 MDHEN and CDR2 SYDVKM. The chain's CDR3 is CASTTRTGAGYEQFF. The CDR3 region has the DNA TGTGCCAGCACCACTAGGACAGGGGCAGGGTATGAGCAGTTCTTC.

This chain joins TRBV6-4 and TRBJ2-5, with D unresolved. This CDR3 has 15 amino acids. The V gene lost 0 bases and the J gene lost 7 bases, with 15 bases spanning the gap. Germline loops: CDR1 MRHNA, CDR2 SNTAGT. The CDR3 is CASSDSRVGLGTQYF. The CDR3 DNA reads TGTGCCAGCAGTGACTCTAGGGTAGGGTTGGGGACCCAGTACTTC.

This clone has only a few counts. This chain connects TRBV5-1 to TRBJ1-2, with D possibly matching TRBD1 (6 bases). With 0 bases removed from V and 4 bases from J, the gap between germline ends came to 13 bases. Germline CDR1 and CDR2: SGHRS and YFSETQ. The CDR3 runs 15 residues. In nucleotides, the CDR3 is TGCGCCAGCAGCTTGGTCGGACAGCTCGGCTATGGCTACACCTTC. Translating it yields CASSLVGQLGYGYTF.

The rearrangement uses TRBV11-2 and TRBJ2-7, with D possibly being TRBD1 (5 bases). The CDR3 contains 16 residues. Germline values: CDR1 SGHAT, CDR2 FQNNGV. Trimming took off 4 bases at V and 3 bases at J, with 19 bases between the two ends. CDR3 loop: CASSSLSGHLFYEQYF. In nucleotides, the CDR3 is TGTGCCAGCAGCTCCTTGTCAGGACACCTATTCTACGAGCAGTACTTC.